The T cell receptor beta chain described here comes from a study of T cells after yellow fever vaccination. In the study overall: SMART-Seq v4 Ultra Low Input handled preparation of low-cell-number fractions. Broader study findings: Subsequent to the booster, the majority of primary-vaccination clones reappeared (96% CD4, roughly 90% CD8). Highly abundant clonotypes carried over from the bulk population could end up in FACS-sorted repertoires as contaminants. Weaker overall, the secondary response nonetheless peaked faster (day 5 versus 15).

CDR3 length equals 12 residues. Germline assignment: CDR1 MNHEY and CDR2 SVGEGT. Between the trimmed V and J ends, which lost 7 bases and 2 bases, there was a span of 7 bases. TCRdb analysed the 5' RACE reads with MiXCR anew, one entry per CDR3 protein. The sample includes nearly 300,000 distinct CDR3 sequences, 7.5% to 9.5% seen only once; the top ten take about 3.7%. On this clonotype itself: What it binds is not known.

This receptor was taken from a man aged 18-30 years who received the YFV17D yellow fever vaccine. The chain joins TRBV6-2 or TRBV6-3 to TRBJ2-3, with D hard to call. Source: CD4+ T cells sorted from PBMCs, taken 5 days after the yellow fever booster vaccination. CDR3 sequence: CASKRITDTQYF. DNA of the CDR3: TGTGCCAGCAAGAGGATCACAGATACGCAGTATTTT.